The rows below give T cell receptor beta chains drawn from one sample of a study of CD8+CD57+ T cells in acquired aplastic anemia. MiXCR, applied by TCRdb to the reads, yields one record per CDR3 protein. Among 250,000 to 300,000 distinct CDR3 sequences listed, roughly 50% were seen once. Sequencing was performed on sorted CD4+, CD8+, or CD8+CD57+ T cells (not recorded which) from PBMCs. These receptors came from a human donor with severe aplastic anemia or a healthy control (not recorded which). Each CDR3 is given with its conserved first and last residue. A D gene is named only where the DNA matches it firmly. Clone size is shown for a subset of rows, as once, few, many or a class of expanded clone.

cdr3_aa: CASRQETNYGYTF; cdr3_nt: TGTGCCAGCCGGCAGGAGACTAACTATGGCTACACCTTC; v_call: TRBV19; d_call: .; j_call: TRBJ1-2; clone_size: .
cdr3_aa: CASSFEGSNTEAFF; cdr3_nt: TGTGCCAGCAGCTTTGAGGGTTCGAACACTGAAGCTTTCTTT; v_call: TRBV11-2; d_call: .; j_call: TRBJ1-1; clone_size: many
cdr3_aa: CASRTGSGANVLTF; cdr3_nt: TGTGCCAGCAGAACCGGCTCTGGGGCCAACGTCCTGACTTTC; v_call: TRBV28; d_call: .; j_call: TRBJ2-6; clone_size: .
cdr3_aa: CASSDLAGETQCF; cdr3_nt: TGCGCCAGCAGTGACCTAGCCGGTGAGACCCAGTGCTTC; v_call: TRBV10-2; d_call: .; j_call: TRBJ2-5; clone_size: .
cdr3_aa: CASSPRTGVGNTIYF; cdr3_nt: TGTGCCAGCAGCCCCCGGACAGGGGTGGGAAACACCATATATTTT; v_call: TRBV7-8; d_call: TRBD1; j_call: TRBJ1-3; clone_size: .
cdr3_aa: CASSLAIVQVDTQYF; cdr3_nt: TGTGCCAGCAGCTTGGCCATCGTTCAGGTCGATACGCAGTATTTT; v_call: TRBV5-1; d_call: .; j_call: TRBJ2-3; clone_size: .
cdr3_aa: CASSVGEVSTEAFF; cdr3_nt: TGTGCCAGCAGTGTGGGGGAAGTATCCACTGAAGCTTTCTTT; v_call: TRBV2; d_call: .; j_call: TRBJ1-1; clone_size: .
cdr3_aa: CASSLEGENEQFF; cdr3_nt: TGTGCCAGCAGCTTAGAGGGAGAGAATGAGCAGTTCTTC; v_call: TRBV7-2; d_call: .; j_call: TRBJ2-1; clone_size: .
cdr3_aa: CSARDSWESEAFF; cdr3_nt: TGCAGTGCTAGAGACTCCTGGGAGAGTGAAGCTTTCTTT; v_call: TRBV20-1; d_call: .; j_call: TRBJ1-1; clone_size: many
cdr3_aa: CASSFDRDSTGELFF; cdr3_nt: TGTGCCAGCAGCTTCGACAGGGATTCAACCGGGGAGCTGTTTTTT; v_call: TRBV5-8; d_call: TRBD1; j_call: TRBJ2-2; clone_size: many
cdr3_aa: CASRPSGLADEQYF; cdr3_nt: TGTGCCAGCAGGCCGTCGGGACTAGCGGACGAGCAGTACTTC; v_call: TRBV7-9; d_call: TRBD2; j_call: TRBJ2-7; clone_size: once
cdr3_aa: CASSPPSAGTYEQYF; cdr3_nt: TGTGCCAGCAGCCCCCCCTCGGCCGGCACCTACGAGCAGTACTTC; v_call: TRBV7-9; d_call: .; j_call: TRBJ2-7; clone_size: .
cdr3_aa: CASSRQAGGEQFF; cdr3_nt: TGTGCCAGCAGCCGTCAAGCGGGAGGCGAGCAGTTCTTC; v_call: TRBV7-2; d_call: TRBD2; j_call: TRBJ2-1; clone_size: .
cdr3_aa: CASSHQRRGRLFEQFF; cdr3_nt: TGTGCCAGCAGCCACCAGCGGCGGGGGCGCCTGTTTGAGCAGTTCTTC; v_call: TRBV9; d_call: .; j_call: TRBJ2-1; clone_size: many
cdr3_aa: CASSSTGGDYGYTF; cdr3_nt: TGCGCCAGCAGCTCGACAGGGGGCGACTATGGCTACACCTTC; v_call: TRBV5-1; d_call: TRBD1; j_call: TRBJ1-2; clone_size: many
cdr3_aa: CASSLGRGNTF; cdr3_nt: TGTGCCAGCAGCTTGGGTAGAGGAAACACCTTC; v_call: TRBV5-6; d_call: .; j_call: TRBJ1-2; clone_size: .
cdr3_aa: CASSVDEDGQPQHF; cdr3_nt: TGTGCCAGCAGCGTAGATGAGGACGGTCAGCCCCAGCATTTT; v_call: TRBV9; d_call: .; j_call: TRBJ1-5; clone_size: .
cdr3_aa: CSASTGPNQPQHF; cdr3_nt: TGCAGTGCCTCGACAGGGCCAAATCAGCCCCAGCATTTT; v_call: TRBV20-1; d_call: TRBD1; j_call: TRBJ1-5; clone_size: .
cdr3_aa: CASSERGADTQYF; cdr3_nt: TGTGCCAGCAGTGAAAGGGGGGCAGATACGCAGTATTTT; v_call: TRBV2; d_call: .; j_call: TRBJ2-3; clone_size: .
cdr3_aa: CSARMLVLSPDTQYF; cdr3_nt: TGCAGTGCTAGGATGCTAGTTCTGTCCCCAGATACGCAGTATTTT; v_call: TRBV20-1; d_call: .; j_call: TRBJ2-3; clone_size: many
cdr3_aa: CASGLGPDSVNTIYF; cdr3_nt: TGTGCCAGCGGCTTAGGTCCAGACTCTGTAAACACCATATATTTT; v_call: TRBV7-8; d_call: .; j_call: TRBJ1-3; clone_size: .
cdr3_aa: CASSQVQGANFGEQFF; cdr3_nt: TGCGCCAGTAGCCAAGTACAGGGGGCGAATTTCGGTGAGCAGTTCTTC; v_call: TRBV10-1; d_call: TRBD1; j_call: TRBJ2-1; clone_size: .
cdr3_aa: CASSQDPPAETGTYEQYF; cdr3_nt: TGTGCCAGCAGCCAAGATCCCCCCGCCGAGACAGGAACCTACGAGCAGTACTTC; v_call: TRBV9; d_call: .; j_call: TRBJ2-7; clone_size: .
cdr3_aa: CASSLASSSYNEQFF; cdr3_nt: TGTGCCAGCAGCTTGGCTAGTAGCTCCTACAATGAGCAGTTCTTC; v_call: TRBV5-6; d_call: .; j_call: TRBJ2-1; clone_size: many
cdr3_aa: CASSGGVQETQYF; cdr3_nt: TGTGCCAGCAGTGGGGGAGTCCAAGAGACCCAGTACTTC; v_call: TRBV12-3/TRBV12-4; d_call: .; j_call: TRBJ2-5; clone_size: .
cdr3_aa: CASSTKWGYTF; cdr3_nt: TGTGCCAGCAGTACCAAGTGGGGCTACACCTTC; v_call: TRBV12-3/TRBV12-4; d_call: .; j_call: TRBJ1-2; clone_size: many
cdr3_aa: CASSLVAGATYEQYF; cdr3_nt: TGCGCCAGCAGCTTGGTTGCGGGTGCCACCTACGAGCAGTACTTC; v_call: TRBV5-1; d_call: .; j_call: TRBJ2-7; clone_size: .
cdr3_aa: CASSPTGTFGYEQYF; cdr3_nt: TGTGCCAGCAGCCCGACAGGGACCTTTGGGTACGAGCAGTACTTC; v_call: TRBV2; d_call: TRBD1; j_call: TRBJ2-7; clone_size: .
cdr3_aa: CATSEGVGGRGQPQHF; cdr3_nt: TGTGCCACCAGTGAGGGGGTAGGGGGACGGGGTCAGCCCCAGCATTTT; v_call: TRBV24-1; d_call: .; j_call: TRBJ1-5; clone_size: .
cdr3_aa: CSARDRRREYEQYF; cdr3_nt: TGCAGTGCTAGAGATCGGCGGCGGGAGTATGAGCAGTACTTC; v_call: TRBV20-1; d_call: TRBD2; j_call: TRBJ2-7; clone_size: many
cdr3_aa: CASSLGTSGDYNEQFF; cdr3_nt: TGTGCCAGCAGCTTAGGGACTAGCGGGGACTACAATGAGCAGTTCTTC; v_call: TRBV7-3; d_call: TRBD2; j_call: TRBJ2-1; clone_size: .
cdr3_aa: CAISDRASTGEELFF; cdr3_nt: TGCGCCATCAGTGATCGGGCTTCGACGGGTGAAGAACTGTTTTTT; v_call: TRBV10-3; d_call: .; j_call: TRBJ1-4; clone_size: .
cdr3_aa: CASNYLASGGAGELFF; cdr3_nt: TGTGCCAGCAACTACCTCGCTAGCGGTGGCGCCGGGGAGCTGTTTTTT; v_call: TRBV7-9; d_call: TRBD2; j_call: TRBJ2-2; clone_size: many
cdr3_aa: CATLRRVGCRNSPLHF; cdr3_nt: TGTGCCACCCTGAGGAGGGTTGGGTGTCGAAATTCACCCCTCCACTTT; v_call: TRBV24-1; d_call: .; j_call: TRBJ1-6; clone_size: .
cdr3_aa: CASSEHIEGNPQFF; cdr3_nt: TGTGCCAGCAGTGAACATATAGAGGGTAATCCGCAGTTCTTC; v_call: TRBV6-1; d_call: .; j_call: TRBJ2-1; clone_size: .
cdr3_aa: CASSPPGLKYYEQFF; cdr3_nt: TGTGCCAGCAGCCCTCCGGGACTTAAATACTATGAGCAGTTCTTC; v_call: TRBV7-3; d_call: .; j_call: TRBJ2-1; clone_size: many
cdr3_aa: CASSPNRGEQETQYF; cdr3_nt: TGTGCCAGCAGCCCGAACCGGGGGGAACAAGAGACCCAGTACTTC; v_call: TRBV7-9; d_call: TRBD2; j_call: TRBJ2-5; clone_size: many
cdr3_aa: CASSPTSGANVLTF; cdr3_nt: TGTGCCAGCAGCCCCACCTCTGGGGCCAACGTCCTGACTTTC; v_call: TRBV12-3/TRBV12-4; d_call: .; j_call: TRBJ2-6; clone_size: .
cdr3_aa: CSAPRTGEETQYF; cdr3_nt: TGCAGTGCCCCCCGGACAGGGGAAGAGACCCAGTACTTC; v_call: TRBV20-1; d_call: TRBD1; j_call: TRBJ2-5; clone_size: .
cdr3_aa: CSARGSGGAYGYTF; cdr3_nt: TGCAGTGCTCGAGGTTCAGGGGGTGCCTATGGCTACACCTTC; v_call: TRBV20-1; d_call: TRBD1; j_call: TRBJ1-2; clone_size: .
cdr3_aa: CASSSGTGSSPLHF; cdr3_nt: TGTGCCAGCAGCTCCGGGACAGGGAGTTCACCCCTCCACTTT; v_call: TRBV5-8; d_call: TRBD1; j_call: TRBJ1-6; clone_size: .
cdr3_aa: CASSSFHGGDTEAFF; cdr3_nt: TGCGCCAGCAGCTCCTTCCACGGGGGGGATACTGAAGCTTTCTTT; v_call: TRBV5-1; d_call: .; j_call: TRBJ1-1; clone_size: .
cdr3_aa: CASKANEQFF; cdr3_nt: TGTGCCAGTAAGGCCAATGAGCAGTTCTTC; v_call: TRBV19; d_call: .; j_call: TRBJ2-1; clone_size: once
cdr3_aa: CASSPGRGVRTGELFF; cdr3_nt: TGCGCCAGCAGCCCTGGCAGGGGGGTGAGAACCGGGGAGCTGTTTTTT; v_call: TRBV5-1; d_call: .; j_call: TRBJ2-2; clone_size: many
cdr3_aa: CASSLKGGDTQYF; cdr3_nt: TGTGCCAGCAGCCTTAAGGGGGGGGATACGCAGTATTTT; v_call: TRBV7-3; d_call: .; j_call: TRBJ2-3; clone_size: .
cdr3_aa: CASSLDFDEQYF; cdr3_nt: TGTGCCAGCAGCCTGGACTTTGACGAGCAGTACTTC; v_call: TRBV7-2; d_call: .; j_call: TRBJ2-7; clone_size: .
cdr3_aa: CASSQVLFYEQYF; cdr3_nt: TGTGCCAGCAGCCAGGTACTATTCTACGAGCAGTACTTC; v_call: TRBV7-2; d_call: .; j_call: TRBJ2-7; clone_size: .
cdr3_aa: CASSLMSQGSPLHF; cdr3_nt: TGTGCCAGCAGCTTAATGTCACAGGGATCACCCCTCCACTTT; v_call: TRBV7-3; d_call: .; j_call: TRBJ1-6; clone_size: .